Below, 7 T cell receptor beta chains from the same sample are listed, as sequenced in a study of cytomegalovirus exposure and HLA in healthy donors. Amplification used 60 Vbeta primers and 13 Jbeta primers. TCRdb's copy holds only in-frame clones and misses some; the assay was immunoSEQ multiplex PCR. The sample carries about 160,000 clones, roughly four fifths recorded once. Sequenced sample: PBMCs. These receptors were taken from a girl aged 2 to 9 in good health and CMV-seropositive.

The sample holds one count of this clone. The chain combines TRBV28 with TRBJ2-5, with D maybe TRBD2 (5 bases). Trimming stripped 10 bases from V and 5 bases from J, with 11 bases between. The CDR3 totals 11 residues. Germline CDR1 MDHEN, CDR2 SYDVKM. For the CDR3, the DNA is TGTGCCACCGGGGTGGAGGAGACCCAGTACTTC. Translated, it gives CATGVEETQYF.

The rearrangement uses TRBV11-2 and TRBJ2-1; TRBD2 aligns across 11 bases. Per the germline V gene, CDR1 is SGHAT and CDR2 is FQNNGV. Losses at the gene ends were 5 bases for V and 2 bases for J; bases not matched to a gene: 2. The CDR3 sequence is 15 residues long. The CDR3 bases are TGTGCCAGCAGCCCGGGACTAGCGGCCTACAATGAGCAGTTCTTC. Its protein is CASSPGLAAYNEQFF.

This sequence joins TRBV5-4 and TRBJ2-7; the match to TRBD2 covers 14 bases. After removal of 4 bases from V and 6 bases from J, the junction contained 6 bases not matched to a gene. The CDR3 covers 15 residues. Germline V gives CDR1 SGHNT, CDR2 YYREEE (reference sequence). The CDR3 loop reads CASSRGLAGDGEQYF. CDR3 in DNA: TGTGCCAGCAGCCGGGGACTAGCGGGAGACGGCGAGCAGTACTTC. Complete variable domain (other parts from reference TRBV5-4 and TRBJ2-7): ETGVTQSPTHLIKTRGQQVTLRCSSQSGHNTVSWYQQALGQGPQFIFQYYREEENGRGNFPPRFSGLQFPNYSSELNVNALELDDSALYLCASSRGLAGDGEQYFGPGTRLTVT.

There are a few counts of this clone. V gene TRBV5-1 combines with J gene TRBJ2-7; TRBD2 might be the D (5 bases). The CDR3 is made up of 13 amino acids. Germline V gene sequence: CDR1 SGHRS, CDR2 YFSETQ. V was trimmed by 0 bases and J by 3 bases, leaving 7 bases between them. Written as DNA, the CDR3 is TGCGCCAGCAGCTTGGGGACTTTCTACGAGCAGTACTTC. This codes for CASSLGTFYEQYF.

This chain's CDR3 is CACGTGEGTDTQYF. In DNA, the CDR3 is TGTGCCTGTGGCACAGGGGAAGGCACAGATACGCAGTATTTT. The chain has TRBV6-1 and TRBJ2-3; 7 nucleotides match TRBD1. Losses at the gene ends were 11 bases for V and 1 base for J; bases not matched to a gene: 9. CDR3 size: 14 residues. Per the germline V gene, CDR1 is MNHNS and CDR2 is SASEGT.

The V gene is TRBV9, the J gene TRBJ2-3; perhaps TRBD2 as D (6 bases). The ends were cut back, 3 bases at V and 0 bases at J, with 11 bases in the middle. The germline V gene has CDR1 SGDLS and CDR2 YYNGEE. This CDR3 is built from 15 residues. CDR3 loop: CASSAPSVSTDTQYF. DNA of the CDR3: TGTGCCAGCAGCGCCCCTAGCGTAAGCACAGATACGCAGTATTTT.

The V and J genes are TRBV28 and TRBJ2-7; D is perhaps TRBD1 (8 bases). Germline lookup yields CDR1 MDHEN and CDR2 SYDVKM. Trimming removed 6 bases from V and 3 bases from J, with 21 bases in between. The CDR3 is 16 amino acids. The CDR3 spells CASSRYRGGHLYEQYF. The CDR3 DNA sequence: TGTGCCAGCAGCCGATACAGGGGGGGGCACCTCTACGAGCAGTACTTC.